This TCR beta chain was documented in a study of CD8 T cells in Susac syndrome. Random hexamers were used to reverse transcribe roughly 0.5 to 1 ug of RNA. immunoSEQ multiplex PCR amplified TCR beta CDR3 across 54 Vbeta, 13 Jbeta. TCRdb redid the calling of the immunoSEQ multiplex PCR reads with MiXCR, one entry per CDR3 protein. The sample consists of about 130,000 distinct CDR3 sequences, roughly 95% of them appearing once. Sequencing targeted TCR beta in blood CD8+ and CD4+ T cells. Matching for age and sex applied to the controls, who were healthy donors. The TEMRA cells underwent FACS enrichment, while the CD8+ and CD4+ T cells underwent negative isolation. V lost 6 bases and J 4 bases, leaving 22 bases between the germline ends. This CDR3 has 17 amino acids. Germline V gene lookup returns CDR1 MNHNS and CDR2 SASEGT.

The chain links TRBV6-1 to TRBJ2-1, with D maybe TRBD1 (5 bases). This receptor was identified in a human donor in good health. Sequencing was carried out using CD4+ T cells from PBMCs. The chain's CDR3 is CASSEKGNPLLYNEQFF. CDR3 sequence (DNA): TGTGCCAGCAGCGAGAAGGGGAACCCTCTCCTATACAATGAGCAGTTCTTC.